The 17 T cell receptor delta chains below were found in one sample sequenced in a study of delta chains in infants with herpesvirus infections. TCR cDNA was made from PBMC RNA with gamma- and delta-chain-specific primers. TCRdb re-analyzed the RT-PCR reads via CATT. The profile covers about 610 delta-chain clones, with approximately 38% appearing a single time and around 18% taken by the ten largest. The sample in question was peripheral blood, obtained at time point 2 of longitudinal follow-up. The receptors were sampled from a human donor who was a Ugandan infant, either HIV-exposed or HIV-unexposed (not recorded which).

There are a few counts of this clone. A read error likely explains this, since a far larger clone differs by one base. CDR3 DNA: TGTGCTCTTGGAGTGCTTTCCTACGCCTCCTCACTGGGGGATATGGCAGCACAACTCTTCTTT. Amino acid sequence: CALGVLSYASSLGDMAAQLFF. The V and J genes are TRDV1 and TRDJ2; 11 bases align to TRDD3. Germline values: CDR1 TSWWSYY, CDR2 QGS. The CDR3 extends over 21 amino acids. V lost 6 bases to trimming and J lost 6 bases; unmatched junction nucleotides: 24.

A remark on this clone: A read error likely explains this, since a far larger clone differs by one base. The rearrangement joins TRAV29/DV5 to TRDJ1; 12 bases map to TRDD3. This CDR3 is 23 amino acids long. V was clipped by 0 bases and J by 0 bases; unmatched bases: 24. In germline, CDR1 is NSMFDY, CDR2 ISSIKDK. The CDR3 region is CAASESTTRTGGYTKTYTDKLIF. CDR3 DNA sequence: TGTGCAGCAAGCGAGTCTACTACGCGTACTGGGGGATACACCAAAACGTACACCGATAAACTCATCTTT.

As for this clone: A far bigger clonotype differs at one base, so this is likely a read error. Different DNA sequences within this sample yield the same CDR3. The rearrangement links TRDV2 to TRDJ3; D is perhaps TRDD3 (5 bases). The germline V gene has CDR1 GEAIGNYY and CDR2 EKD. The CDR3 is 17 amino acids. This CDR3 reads CACDTLLSSWDTRQMFF. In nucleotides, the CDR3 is TGTGCCTGTGACACCCTACTGAGCTCCTGGGACACCCGTCAGATGTTTTTC.

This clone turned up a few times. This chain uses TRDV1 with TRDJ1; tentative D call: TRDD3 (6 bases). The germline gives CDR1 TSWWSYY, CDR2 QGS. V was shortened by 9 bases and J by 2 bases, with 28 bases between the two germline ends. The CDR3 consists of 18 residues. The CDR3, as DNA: TGTGCTCTGTCCCCTACGCCAGCCTGGGGCCTGCGGACCGATAAACTCATCTTT. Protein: CALSPTPAWGLRTDKLIF.

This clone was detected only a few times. This CDR3 is CALGVFSYGGYHTDKLIF. The CDR3 coding sequence is TGTGCTCTTGGGGTCTTTTCCTACGGGGGATACCACACCGATAAACTCATCTTT. V gene TRDV1 combines with J gene TRDJ1; 9 nucleotides match TRDD3. The CDR3 length is 18 residues. The junction had 12 bases not matched to a gene; V was cut back by 4 bases and J by 0 bases. The V gene's germline CDR1 is TSWWSYY and CDR2 QGS.

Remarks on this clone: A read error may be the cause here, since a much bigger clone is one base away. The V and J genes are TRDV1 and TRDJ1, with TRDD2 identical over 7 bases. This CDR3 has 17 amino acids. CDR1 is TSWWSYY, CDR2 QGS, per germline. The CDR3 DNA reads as TGTGCTCTTGGGGAACCCTTCCTCCACAAAAACACCGATGAACTCATCTTT. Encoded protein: CALGEPFLHKNTDELIF.

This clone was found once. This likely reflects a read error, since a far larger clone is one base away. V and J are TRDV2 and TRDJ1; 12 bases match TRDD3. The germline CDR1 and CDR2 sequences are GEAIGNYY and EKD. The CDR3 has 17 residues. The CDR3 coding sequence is TGTGCCTGTGACGGACTGGGGGATACTCATGAGGGCGATAAACACATCTTT. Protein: CACDGLGDTHEGDKHIF.

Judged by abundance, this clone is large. Here the CDR3 DNA reads TGTGCAGCAAGCGGGCCAAGCCTTTACGGGGGATTTGTCACCGATAAACTCATCTTT. It codes for CAASGPSLYGGFVTDKLIF. This chain uses TRAV29/DV5 with TRDJ1, with TRDD3 identical over 7 bases. From germline, CDR1 is NSMFDY and CDR2 ISSIKDK. V trimming: 0 bases; J trimming: 1 base; junction bases outside the gene matches: 18. This CDR3 has 19 residues.

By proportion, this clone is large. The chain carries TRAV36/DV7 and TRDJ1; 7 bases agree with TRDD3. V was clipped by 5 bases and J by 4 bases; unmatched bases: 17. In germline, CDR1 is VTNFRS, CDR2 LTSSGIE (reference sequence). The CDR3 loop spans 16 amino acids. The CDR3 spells CAVNNLYWGGYDKLIF. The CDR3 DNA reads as TGTGCTGTTAACAACCTGTACTGGGGAGGTTACGATAAACTCATCTTT.

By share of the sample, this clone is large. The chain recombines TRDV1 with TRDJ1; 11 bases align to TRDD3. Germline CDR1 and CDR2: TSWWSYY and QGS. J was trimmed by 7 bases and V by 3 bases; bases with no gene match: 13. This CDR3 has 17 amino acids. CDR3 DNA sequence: TGTGCTCTTGGGGAGAACAACTGGGGGATATACGTCCTTAAACTCATCTTT. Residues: CALGENNWGIYVLKLIF.

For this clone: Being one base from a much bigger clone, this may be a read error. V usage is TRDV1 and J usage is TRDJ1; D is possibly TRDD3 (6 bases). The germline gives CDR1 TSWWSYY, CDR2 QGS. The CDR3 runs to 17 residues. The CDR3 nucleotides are TGTGCTCTTGGGGAACTAGGTCCTCCTCGGGGGACCGAGAAACTCATCTTT. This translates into CALGELGPPRGTEKLIF.

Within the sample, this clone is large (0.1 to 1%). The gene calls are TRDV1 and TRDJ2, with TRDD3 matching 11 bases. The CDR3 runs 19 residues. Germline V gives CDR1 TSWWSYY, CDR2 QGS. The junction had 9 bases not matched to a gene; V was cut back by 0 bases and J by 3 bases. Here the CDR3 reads CALGELVWAWGILTAQLFF. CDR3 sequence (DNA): TGTGCTCTTGGGGAACTAGTGTGGGCCTGGGGGATACTGACAGCACAACTCTTCTTT.

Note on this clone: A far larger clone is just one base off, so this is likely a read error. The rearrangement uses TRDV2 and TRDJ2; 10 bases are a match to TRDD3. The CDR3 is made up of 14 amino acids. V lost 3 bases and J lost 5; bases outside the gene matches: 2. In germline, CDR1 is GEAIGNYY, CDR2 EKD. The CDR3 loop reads CACDLLGDTAQLFF. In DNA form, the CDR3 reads TGTGCCTGTGACTTACTGGGGGATACAGCACAACTCTTCTTT.

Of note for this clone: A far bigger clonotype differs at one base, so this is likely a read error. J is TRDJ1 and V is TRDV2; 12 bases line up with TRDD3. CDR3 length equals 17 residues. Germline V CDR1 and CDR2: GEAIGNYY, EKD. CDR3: CACDGLGDTHEGDNLIF. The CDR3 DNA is TGTGCCTGTGACGGACTGGGGGATACTCATGAGGGCGATAACCTCATCTTT.

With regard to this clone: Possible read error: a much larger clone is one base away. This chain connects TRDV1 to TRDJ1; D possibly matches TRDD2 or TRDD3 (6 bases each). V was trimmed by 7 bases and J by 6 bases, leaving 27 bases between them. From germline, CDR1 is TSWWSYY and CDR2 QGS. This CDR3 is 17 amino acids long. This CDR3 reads CALAYPTHWVRTNKLIF. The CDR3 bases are TGTGCTCTTGCATATCCTACGCACTGGGTACGAACCAATAAACTCATCTTT.

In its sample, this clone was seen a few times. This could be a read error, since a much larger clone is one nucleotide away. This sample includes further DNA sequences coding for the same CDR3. The CDR3 loop is CALGELCVSYVPRPLIF. The CDR3 bases are TGTGCTCTTGGGGAACTTTGTGTTTCCTACGTACCCAGACCACTGATCTTT. The chain combines TRDV1 with TRDJ4; 7 bases are a match to TRDD2. The CDR3 contains 17 residues. Germline CDR1 and CDR2: TSWWSYY and QGS.

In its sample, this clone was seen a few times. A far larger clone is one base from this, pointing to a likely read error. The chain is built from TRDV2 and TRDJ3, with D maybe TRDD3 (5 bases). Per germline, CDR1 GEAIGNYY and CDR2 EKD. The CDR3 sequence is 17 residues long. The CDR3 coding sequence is TGTGCCTGTGACACCCTACTGAGCTCCTGGGACGCCCGACAGATGTTTTTC. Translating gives CACDTLLSSWDARQMFF.